The 10 T cell receptor beta chains presented below share a single source sample, sequenced in a study of regulatory T cells in long-lasting Graves disease. Through Arm-PCR of CDR3 regions and iRepertoire HTBI primers, TCR beta libraries were built. One entry per CDR3 protein, called by TCRdb with MiXCR from the multiplex PCR reads. The sample includes over 450,000 distinct CDR3 sequences, roughly 21% of them seen just once. Time point specified: persistent/refractory GD, antithyroid drugs over 5 years with positive TRAb. There was RNA extracted from PBMCs, and the TCR library was made from it. The source was peripheral blood mononuclear cells (PBMCs), collected when the disease was refractory, from a patient treated with antithyroid drugs. The receptors derive from a female donor with Graves disease.

As regards this clonotype: Germline is not matched at one junction end, which may reflect a read error. The V call is TRBV28, the J call TRBJ2-7; 7 nucleotides line up with TRBD1. Germline CDR1 reads MDHEN; CDR2 reads SYDVKM. The CDR3 runs 15 residues. The CDR3 DNA reads as TGTGCCGGCAGTTTATCGACAGGGAGCTCCTACGAGCAGTACTTC. Its translation: CAGSLSTGSSYEQYF.

The V and J genes are TRBV7-9 and TRBJ2-7; D is uncertain. Trimming pared 6 bases from V and 1 base from J, leaving 10 bases between. The CDR3 is made up of 13 amino acids. The germline V gene encodes CDR1 SEHNR and CDR2 FQNEAQ (reference sequence). Here the CDR3 DNA reads TGTGCCAGCAGGGGTGTGGAGTCCTACGAGCAGTACTTC. Its translation is CASRGVESYEQYF. Full variable domain (outside the CDR3, taken from reference TRBV7-9 and TRBJ2-7): DTGVSQNPRHKITKRGQNVTFRCDPISEHNRLYWYRQTLGQGPEFLTYFQNEAQLEKSRLLSDRFSAERPKGSFSTLEIQRTEQGDSAMYLCASRGVESYEQYFGPGTRLTVT.

The table lists this clonotype with many counts. The chain joins TRBV6-1 to TRBJ1-1; no reliable D call. This CDR3 region has 13 residues. Germline loops: CDR1 MNHNS, CDR2 SASEGT. With 10 bases removed from V and 4 bases from J, the gap between germline ends came to 16 bases. The CDR3 nucleotides are TGTGCCATCCAGAGGGTCGAAAGCACTGAAGCTTTCTTT. Residues: CAIQRVESTEAFF.

This clonotype has a count of ten or more. The chain joins TRBV28 to TRBJ1-2; the D gene is possibly TRBD1 (5 bases). The length of the CDR3 is 16 residues. Trimming shortened V by 6 bases and J by 2 bases, and 19 bases separated the two germline ends. Germline V gene data show CDR1 as MDHEN and CDR2 as SYDVKM. CDR3 in DNA: TGTGCCAGCAGCGCGCAACCGGGACTGAGCAACTATGGCTACACCTTC. Amino acid sequence: CASSAQPGLSNYGYTF.

This clonotype was counted ten times or more. The rearrangement links TRBV20-1 to TRBJ2-5; 11 nucleotides align to TRBD2. J was trimmed by 1 base and V by 6 bases; bases with no gene match: 7. Per germline, CDR1 DFQATT and CDR2 SNEGSKA (reference sequence). The CDR3 extends over 15 amino acids. The CDR3 DNA reads as TGCAGTGCGGAGGGACTAGCGGAGTTCCAAGAGACCCAGTACTTC. Translated: CSAEGLAEFQETQYF.

V is TRBV12-3 or TRBV12-4 and J is TRBJ2-7, with D possibly being TRBD2 (5 bases). V was cut by 3 bases and J by 6 bases, with 18 bases left in between. CDR3 size: 15 residues. CDR3 nucleotides: TGTGCCAGCAGTTTGGCCGGGATACAGCAGCCCGAGCAGTACTTC. Translating it yields CASSLAGIQQPEQYF.

This clonotype occurred many times. CDR3 nucleotide sequence: TGTGCCAGCAGGCCGGGACAGAACATCTATGGCTACACCTTC. Its protein product is CASRPGQNIYGYTF. This sequence joins TRBV6-1 and TRBJ1-2, with TRBD1 matching 7 bases. The CDR3 consists of 14 residues. V was pared by 6 bases and J by 4 bases, with 8 bases of the junction left unmatched. Germline V CDR1 and CDR2: MNHNS, SASEGT.

This clonotype was counted ten times or more. The chain links TRBV24-1 to TRBJ1-1, with D perhaps TRBD1 (5 bases). The CDR3 is 16 amino acids. The germline V and J ends were trimmed by 4 bases and 3 bases, with 17 bases remaining between them. Per the germline V gene, CDR1 is KGHDR and CDR2 is SFDVKD. This CDR3 is CATSESKTVGYTEAFF. The CDR3 DNA sequence: TGTGCCACCAGTGAATCCAAGACAGTCGGGTACACTGAAGCTTTCTTT.

This clonotype has ten or more counts. V is TRBV15 and J is TRBJ1-2; D is unclear. The CDR3 extends over 12 amino acids. CDR1 is LNHNV, CDR2 YYDKDF, per germline (reference sequence). Trimming left V 5 bases short and J 0 bases short, with 4 bases between. This CDR3 is CATSSANYGYTF. CDR3 sequence (DNA): TGTGCCACCAGCTCTGCTAACTATGGCTACACCTTC.

This clonotype was counted many times. This rearrangement joins TRBV28 to TRBJ1-1; 7 nucleotides agree with TRBD1. V gave up 7 bases and J gave up 3 bases; unmatched junction bases: 2. In germline, CDR1 is MDHEN, CDR2 SYDVKM. The CDR3 consists of 12 residues. The CDR3 nucleotides read TGTGCCAGCAAAAGGGGGCACACTGAAGCTTTCTTT. It yields the protein CASKRGHTEAFF.